This T cell receptor beta chain was captured in a study of cytomegalovirus exposure and HLA in healthy donors. The PCR employed 60 Vbeta primers together with 13 Jbeta primers. The data were produced by immunoSEQ multiplex PCR, yet TCRdb's version contains in-frame clones alone and is incomplete. The sample comprises about 110,000 clones, roughly 80% of which are singletons, and 3.5% to 4% rests with the top ten. The CDR3 totals 16 residues. Unmatched junction bases numbered 5, after V lost 0 bases and J lost 2 bases. Germline CDR1 is MNHEY and CDR2 is SMNVEV (reference sequence). Study observations and caveats: Most TCR sequences were seen very rarely across donors, but some public TCRs occurred in many. There were some V segments, including TRBV6-2 and TRBV6-3, excluded as indistinguishable.

Among the donors, all were healthy bone marrow donors. A remark on this clone: Antigen unknown.

This chain uses TRBV27 with TRBJ1-1, with 8 bases identical to TRBD1. Sequenced material: PBMCs. This clonotype was obtained from a man aged 55 to 70 in good health and CMV-seronegative. The CDR3 DNA sequence: TGTGCCAGCAGTTTATCCCAGGGGGCGGTCAACACTGAAGCTTTCTTT. This sequence encodes CASSLSQGAVNTEAFF.